This T cell receptor (beta chain) was retrieved from a study of shared clonotypes between healthy human individuals. Trimming shortened V by 0 bases and J by 2 bases, and 8 bases separated the two germline ends. The CDR3 sequence is 14 residues long. Germline CDR1 and CDR2: SGDLS and YYNGEE. Using immunoSEQ multiplex PCR, the repertoire was profiled, and TCRdb retains in-frame clones only, with some absent. The table records a few hundred thousand clones, roughly 85% of them present only once. The source of this sequence is a middle-aged woman in good health. Some clones in this sample may be carry-over from other donors' samples. The V call is TRBV9, the J call TRBJ1-1; no firm D call. Sequenced: PBMCs. The CDR3 loop reads CASSVGRFNTEAFF. The CDR3 DNA is TGTGCCAGCAGCGTAGGCAGGTTCAACACTGAAGCTTTCTTT.